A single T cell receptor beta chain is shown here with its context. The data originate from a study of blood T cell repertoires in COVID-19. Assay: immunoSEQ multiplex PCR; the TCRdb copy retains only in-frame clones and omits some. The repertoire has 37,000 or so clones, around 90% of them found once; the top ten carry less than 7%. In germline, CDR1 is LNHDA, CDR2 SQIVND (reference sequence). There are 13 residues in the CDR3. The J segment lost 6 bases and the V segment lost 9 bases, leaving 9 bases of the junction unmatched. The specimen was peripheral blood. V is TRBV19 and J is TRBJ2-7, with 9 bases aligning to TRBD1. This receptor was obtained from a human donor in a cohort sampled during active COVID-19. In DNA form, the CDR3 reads TGTGCCAGCACTGGACAGGGGAAGGCCGAGCAGTACTTC. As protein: CASTGQGKAEQYF.